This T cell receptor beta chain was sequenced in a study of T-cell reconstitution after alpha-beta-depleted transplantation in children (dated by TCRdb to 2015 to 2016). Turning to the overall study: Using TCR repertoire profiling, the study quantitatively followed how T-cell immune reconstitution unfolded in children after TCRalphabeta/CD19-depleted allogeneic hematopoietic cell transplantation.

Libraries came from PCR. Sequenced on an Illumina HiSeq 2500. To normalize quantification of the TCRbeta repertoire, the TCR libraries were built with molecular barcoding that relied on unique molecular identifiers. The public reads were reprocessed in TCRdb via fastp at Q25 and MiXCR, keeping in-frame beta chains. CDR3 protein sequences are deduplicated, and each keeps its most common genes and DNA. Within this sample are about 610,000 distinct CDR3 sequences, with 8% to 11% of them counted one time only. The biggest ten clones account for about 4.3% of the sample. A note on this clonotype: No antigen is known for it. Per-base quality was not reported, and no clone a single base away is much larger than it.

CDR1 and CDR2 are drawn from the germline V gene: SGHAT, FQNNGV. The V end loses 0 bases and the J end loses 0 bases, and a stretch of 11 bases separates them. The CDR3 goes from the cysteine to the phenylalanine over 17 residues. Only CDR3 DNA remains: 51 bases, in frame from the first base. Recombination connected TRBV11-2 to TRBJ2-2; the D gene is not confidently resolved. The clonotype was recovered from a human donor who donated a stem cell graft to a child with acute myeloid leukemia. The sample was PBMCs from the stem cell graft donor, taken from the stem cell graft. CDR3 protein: CASSLDVRTANTGELFF. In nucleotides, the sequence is TGTGCCAGCAGCTTAGATGTAAGAACCGCGAACACCGGGGAGCTGTTTTTT. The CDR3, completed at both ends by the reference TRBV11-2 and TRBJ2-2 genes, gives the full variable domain EAGVAQSPRYKIIEKRQSVAFWCNPISGHATLYWYQQILGQGPKLLIQFQNNGVVDDSQLPKDRFSAERLKGVDSTLKIQPAKLEDSAVYLCASSLDVRTANTGELFFGEGSRLTVL.